This T cell receptor beta chain was retrieved from a study of patients and donors after allogeneic stem cell transplantation. In TCRdb, the RT-PCR reads were re-called with MiXCR into one record per CDR3 protein. Counted here are about a million distinct CDR3 sequences, approximately 19% occurring once; the ten biggest clones make up around 6%. Material: blood, either unsorted or a sorted T cell fraction (not recorded which). The receptor's source is a human donor who was either an allogeneic HSCT recipient or a stem cell or donor lymphocyte infusion donor (not recorded which). It is not recorded whose cells these are; they may come from a transplant donor.

The CDR3: CASGRDVTYEQYF. CDR3 DNA sequence: TGTGCCAGTGGCCGGGACGTCACTTACGAGCAGTACTTC. The chain joins TRBV2 to TRBJ2-7; tentatively, D is TRBD1 or TRBD2 (5 bases each). This CDR3 comprises 13 residues. Germline loops: CDR1 SNHLY, CDR2 FYNNEI. V lost 9 bases to trimming and J lost 4 bases, with 16 bases between them.